The 2 T cell receptor beta chains presented below share a single source sample, sequenced in a study of cytomegalovirus exposure and HLA in healthy donors. PCR involved 60 Vbeta and 13 Jbeta primers. Measured with immunoSEQ multiplex PCR; TCRdb has only the in-frame clones, and not every one. The table records about 97,000 clones, roughly 80% of them present only once. The source material was PBMCs. The receptor source for this set is a man aged 40-49 years in good health and CMV-seronegative.

CDR3: CASGGNQPQHF. DNA for the CDR3: TGTGCCAGTGGAGGCAATCAGCCCCAGCATTTT. This sequence joins TRBV19 and TRBJ1-5, with no clear D. The V end was cut by 8 bases, the J end by 2 bases, with 4 bases between. This CDR3 has 11 residues. CDR1 LNHDA and CDR2 SQIVND come from the germline V gene (reference sequence).

This clone has only a few counts. CDR3 amino acids: CASSQDSGEPETQYF. As DNA, the CDR3 is TGTGCCAGCAGCCAAGATTCGGGTGAGCCGGAGACCCAGTACTTC. The chain uses TRBV4-2 and TRBJ2-5; the D is unclear. This CDR3 has 15 residues. Germline-derived CDR1 and CDR2 are LGHNA and YNFKEQ. The ends were cut back, 0 bases at V and 5 bases at J, with 13 bases in the middle.